This TCR beta chain is drawn from a study of human versus mouse CDR3 diversity and MHC coevolution. Study-wide points: Mice had fewer CDR3 deletions and insertions than humans on average. Most of the three human donors had the lowest clonal inequality. By iCHAO1, human TCR beta clonotypes numbered about 1.5 million, the most. In humans, T-cell selection involved six or seven MHC II alleles.

This table comes from immunoSEQ multiplex PCR, and its TCRdb copy is limited to in-frame clones, with some not included. The table shows approximately 81,000 clones, with roughly 93% occurring only once. This clone was recorded once. Antigen specificity is unknown. CDR1 KGHSH and CDR2 LQKENI come from the germline V gene. V shed 1 base, J shed 12 bases, and the junction held 6 bases outside the gene matches. This CDR3 region has 13 residues. This sequence joins TRBV18 and TRBJ2-1; 7 positions match TRBD1. Material for sequencing was naive CD4+ T cells from blood. Indicated subset: CD45RO-negative CD62L-positive naive CD4 T cells. This TCR came from a person aged 30-70 years in good health. The CDR3 reads CASSPQGASAQFF. The CDR3 DNA reads as TGTGCCAGCTCACCACAGGGGGCGTCGGCGCAGTTCTTC. Full variable domain (rest looked up from reference TRBV18 and TRBJ2-1): NAGVMQNPRHLVRRRGQEARLRCSPMKGHSHVYWYRQLPEEGLKFMVYLQKENIIDESGMPKERFSAEFPKEGPSILRIQQVVRGDSAAYFCASSPQGASAQFFGPGTRLTVL.